Presented here are 2 T cell receptor beta chains from one specimen sequenced in a study of blood T cell repertoires in COVID-19. Clones were sequenced by immunoSEQ multiplex PCR, and TCRdb holds only the in-frame ones, with some missing. The table records some 120,000 clones, about four fifths of them present only once. Sequencing input: peripheral blood. These TCRs come from a man aged 55 to 70 with acute or convalescent COVID-19.

V and J are TRBV7-9 and TRBJ2-7; the match to TRBD2 covers 10 bases. The ends lost 6 bases at V and 7 bases at J; junction bases unmatched: 9. Germline assignment: CDR1 SEHNR and CDR2 FQNEAQ (reference sequence). This CDR3 region has 14 residues. CDR3 region: CASRLAGDGGEQYF. CDR3 nucleotides: TGTGCCAGCAGGCTAGCGGGAGACGGGGGGGAGCAGTACTTC.

The V and J genes are TRBV11-3 and TRBJ2-3; TRBD2 matches 9 bases. The CDR3 is made up of 16 amino acids. V shed 1 base, J shed 1 base, and the junction held 3 bases outside the gene matches. Germline V gene data show CDR1 as SGHNT and CDR2 as YENEEA. The CDR3 loop reads CASSLVSGRRTDTQYF. In nucleotides, the CDR3 is TGTGCCAGCAGCTTAGTTAGCGGGAGACGCACAGATACGCAGTATTTT.